This entry features one T cell receptor beta chain sequence. TCRdb reprocessed the 5' RACE reads; each CDR3 protein has one entry and no DNA is given. Its table lists 500,000 to 700,000 distinct CDR3 sequences. The sample comes from a study of T cells expressing NK-cell markers. Study-wide context: Obtained from sorted CD3+CD56+NKG2C+, CD3+CD56+NKG2C- and CD3+CD56-NKG2C+ T cells were the TCR beta repertoires. Just one sequenced donor of eight was HCMV-seronegative, while seven were seropositive.

Germline lookup yields CDR1 SGHVS and CDR2 FQNEAQ. CDR3 size: 17 residues. The sequenced sample was blood T cells: a sorted CD56 or NKG2C T cell subset, CD4+ or CD8+ T cells, or bulk PBMC T cells (not recorded which). V is TRBV7-8 and J is TRBJ2-3; lacking DNA, the TRBD2 call made by TCRdb goes unchecked. The receptor comes from a man between 18 and 35 years old in good health. The CDR3 reads CASSSPLAGGTTDTQYF.